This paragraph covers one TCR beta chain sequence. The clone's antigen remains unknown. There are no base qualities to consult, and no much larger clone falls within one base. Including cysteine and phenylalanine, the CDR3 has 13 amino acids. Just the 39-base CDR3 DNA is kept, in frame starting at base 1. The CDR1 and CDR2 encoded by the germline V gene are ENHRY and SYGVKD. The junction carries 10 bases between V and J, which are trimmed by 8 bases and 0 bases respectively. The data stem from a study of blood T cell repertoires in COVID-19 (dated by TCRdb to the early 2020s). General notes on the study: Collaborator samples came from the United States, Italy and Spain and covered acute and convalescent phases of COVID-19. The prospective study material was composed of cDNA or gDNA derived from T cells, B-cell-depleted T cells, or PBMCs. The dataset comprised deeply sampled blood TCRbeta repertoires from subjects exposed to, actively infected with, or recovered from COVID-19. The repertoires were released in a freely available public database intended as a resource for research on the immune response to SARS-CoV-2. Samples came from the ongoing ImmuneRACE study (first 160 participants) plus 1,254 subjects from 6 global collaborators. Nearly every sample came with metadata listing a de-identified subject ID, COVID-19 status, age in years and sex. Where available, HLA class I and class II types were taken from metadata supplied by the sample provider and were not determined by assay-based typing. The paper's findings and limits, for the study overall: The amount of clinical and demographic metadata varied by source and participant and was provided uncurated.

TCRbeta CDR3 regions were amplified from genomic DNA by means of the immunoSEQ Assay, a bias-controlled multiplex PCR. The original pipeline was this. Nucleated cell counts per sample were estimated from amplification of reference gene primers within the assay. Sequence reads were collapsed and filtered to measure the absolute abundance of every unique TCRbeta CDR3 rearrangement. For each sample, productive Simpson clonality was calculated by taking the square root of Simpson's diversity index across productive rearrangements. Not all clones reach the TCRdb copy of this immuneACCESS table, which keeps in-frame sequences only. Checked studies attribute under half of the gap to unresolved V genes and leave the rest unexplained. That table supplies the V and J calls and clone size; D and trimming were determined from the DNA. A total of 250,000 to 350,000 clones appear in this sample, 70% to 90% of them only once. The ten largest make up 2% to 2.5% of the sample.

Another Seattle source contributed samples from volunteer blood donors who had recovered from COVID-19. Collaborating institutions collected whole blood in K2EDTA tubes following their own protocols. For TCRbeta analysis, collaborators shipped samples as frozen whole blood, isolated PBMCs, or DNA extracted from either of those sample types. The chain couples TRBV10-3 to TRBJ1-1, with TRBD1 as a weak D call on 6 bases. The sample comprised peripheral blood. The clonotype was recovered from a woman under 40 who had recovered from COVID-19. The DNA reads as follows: TGTGCCATCGGCGGGGGCATGAACACTGAAGCTTTCTTT. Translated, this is CAIGGGMNTEAFF.